This T cell receptor (beta chain) was retrieved from a study of cytomegalovirus exposure and HLA in healthy donors. Study observations and caveats: Further analysis was carried out later, and it showed several of the most significant clusters appearing linked to common viral pathogens.

Concerning this clone itself: Its antigen is currently unknown.

The CDR3 runs 14 residues. The PCR made use of 60 Vbeta and 13 Jbeta primers. Assay used: immunoSEQ multiplex PCR; TCRdb lists only in-frame clones, some missing. The top ten clones hold roughly 1.2% of a sample with under 150,000 clones, 75% to 85% of them seen once. The clonotype comes from a girl aged 2-15 years in good health and CMV-seronegative. Sequenced input: PBMCs. The chain recombines TRBV21-1 with TRBJ1-6. TRBV21-1 is reported as a pseudogene. CDR3 amino acids: CASSTWDSGSPLHF. Here the CDR3 DNA reads TGTGCCAGCAGCACTTGGGACTCGGGTTCACCCCTCCACTTT.